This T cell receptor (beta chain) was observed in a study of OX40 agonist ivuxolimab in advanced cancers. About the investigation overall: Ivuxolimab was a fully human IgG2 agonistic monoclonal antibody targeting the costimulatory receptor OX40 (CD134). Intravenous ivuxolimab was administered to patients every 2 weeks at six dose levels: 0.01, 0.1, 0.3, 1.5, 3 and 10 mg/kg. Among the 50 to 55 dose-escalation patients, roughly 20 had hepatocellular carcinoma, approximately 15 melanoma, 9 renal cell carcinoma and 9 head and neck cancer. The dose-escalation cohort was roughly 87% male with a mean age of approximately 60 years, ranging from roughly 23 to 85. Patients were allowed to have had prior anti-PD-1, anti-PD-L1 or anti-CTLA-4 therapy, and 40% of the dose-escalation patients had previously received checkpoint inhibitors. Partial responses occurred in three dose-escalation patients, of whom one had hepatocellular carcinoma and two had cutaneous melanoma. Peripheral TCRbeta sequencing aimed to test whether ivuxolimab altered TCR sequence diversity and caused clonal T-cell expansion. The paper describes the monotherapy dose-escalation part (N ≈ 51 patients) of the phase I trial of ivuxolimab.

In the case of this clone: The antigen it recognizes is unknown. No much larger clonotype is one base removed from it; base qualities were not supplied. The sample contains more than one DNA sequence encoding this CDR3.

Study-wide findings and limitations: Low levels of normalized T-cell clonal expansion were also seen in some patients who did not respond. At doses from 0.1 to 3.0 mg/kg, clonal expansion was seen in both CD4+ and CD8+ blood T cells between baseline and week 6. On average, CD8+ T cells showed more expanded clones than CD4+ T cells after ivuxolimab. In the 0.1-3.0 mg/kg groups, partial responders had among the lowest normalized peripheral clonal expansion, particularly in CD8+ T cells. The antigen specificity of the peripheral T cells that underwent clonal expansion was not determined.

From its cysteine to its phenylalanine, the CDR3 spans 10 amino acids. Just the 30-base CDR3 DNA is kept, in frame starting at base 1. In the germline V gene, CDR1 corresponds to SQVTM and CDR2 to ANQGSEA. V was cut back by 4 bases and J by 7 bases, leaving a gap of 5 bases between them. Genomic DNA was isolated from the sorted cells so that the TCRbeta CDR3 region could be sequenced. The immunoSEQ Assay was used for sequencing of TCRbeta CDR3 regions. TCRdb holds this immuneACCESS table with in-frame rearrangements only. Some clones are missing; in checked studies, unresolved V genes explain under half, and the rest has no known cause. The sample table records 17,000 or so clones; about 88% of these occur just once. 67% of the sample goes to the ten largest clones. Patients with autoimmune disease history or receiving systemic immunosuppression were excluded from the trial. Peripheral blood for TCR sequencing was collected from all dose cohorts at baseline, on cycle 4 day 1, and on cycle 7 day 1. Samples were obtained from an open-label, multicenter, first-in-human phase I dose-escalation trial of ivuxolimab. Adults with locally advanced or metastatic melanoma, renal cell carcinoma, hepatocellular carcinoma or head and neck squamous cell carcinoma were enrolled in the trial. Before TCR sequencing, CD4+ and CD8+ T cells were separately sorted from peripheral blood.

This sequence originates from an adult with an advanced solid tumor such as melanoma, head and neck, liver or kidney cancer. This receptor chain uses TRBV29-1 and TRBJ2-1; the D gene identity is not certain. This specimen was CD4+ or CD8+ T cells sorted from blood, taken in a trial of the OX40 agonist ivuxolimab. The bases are TGCAGCGTTGGTGGGAATGAGCAGTTCTTC. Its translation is CSVGGNEQFF.